This TCR beta chain emerged from a study of graft-versus-host responses after intestinal transplantation. Remarks on this clone: No antigen is known for it.

Germline values: CDR1 GTSNPN, CDR2 SVGIG (reference sequence). This CDR3 spans 13 amino acids. Trimming took off 2 bases at V and 7 bases at J, with 14 bases between the two ends. The assay was immunoSEQ multiplex PCR, and TCRdb's table has in-frame clones only and misses some. Among under 150,000 clones listed, 85% to 95% were seen once. This TCR came from a human donor who received an intestinal transplant. V and J are TRBV30 and TRBJ2-5, with D unclear. The sequences come from unstimulated CD8+ T cells sorted from spleen or lymph node cells, collected before intestinal transplant. The DNA for the CDR3 is TGTGCCTGGAGTTCAATGTCTTTGGGGACCCAGTACTTC. Encoded protein: CAWSSMSLGTQYF.